The sequence of this TCR beta chain was determined in a study of blood T cell repertoires in COVID-19. Turning to the study itself: Specimens from acute and convalescent COVID-19 originated in the United States, Italy and Spain.

Sequencing was performed with immunoSEQ multiplex PCR; in TCRdb, only in-frame clones are kept and a portion is missing. The sample lists about 350,000 clones, approximately 89% occurring once. The sequence was collected from a woman aged 55-69 years with COVID-19, enrolled during active disease. The sequenced sample consisted of peripheral blood.

The CDR3 bases are TGTGCCAGCAGCCATAGAAACAGCCAAGAGACCCAGTACTTC. This gives the protein CASSHRNSQETQYF. The chain is built from TRBV3-1 (or the pseudogene TRBV3-2) and TRBJ2-5; unclear D gene. Germline CDR1 reads LGHDT; CDR2 reads YNNKEL (reference sequence). V lost 3 bases and J lost 1, with 9 bases in between. The CDR3 runs to 14 residues.